The 20 T cell receptor beta chains presented below share a single source sample, sequenced in a study of TIL therapy for anti-PD-1-resistant metastatic lung cancer. Sequencing used immunoSEQ v3. Sequencing used immunoSEQ multiplex PCR; TCRdb keeps in-frame clones, though not all of them. The data show over 20,000 clones, around 70% seen once. Time point in this sample: pre-treatment sample, taken before nivolumab and TIL therapy. Most excised metastases sampled were pleural nodules or supraclavicular lymph nodes. Source: tumor tissue, taken at baseline. The source is a person aged 25 to 80 with non-small cell lung cancer.

The V call is TRBV30, the J call TRBJ2-1, with D tentatively TRBD1 (5 bases). The V gene's germline CDR1 is GTSNPN and CDR2 SVGIG (reference sequence). The CDR3 has 11 residues. V was trimmed by 5 bases and J by 5 bases, leaving 7 bases between them. The CDR3 sequence is CAWGQNNEQFF. In nucleotides, the CDR3 is TGTGCCTGGGGACAAAACAATGAGCAGTTCTTC.

This rearrangement joins TRBV7-6 to TRBJ1-3; unclear D gene. Trimming shortened V by 0 bases and J by 0 bases, and 9 bases separated the two germline ends. In germline, CDR1 is SGHVS, CDR2 FNYEAQ. The CDR3 is 16 amino acids. The CDR3 here is CASSLAEVYSGNTIYF. In nucleotides, the CDR3 is TGTGCCAGCAGCTTAGCGGAGGTCTACTCTGGAAACACCATATATTTT.

A remark on this clone: Additional DNA sequences in this sample encode the identical CDR3. This chain connects TRBV5-5 to TRBJ2-3; D gene uncertain. Per the germline V gene, CDR1 is SGHKS and CDR2 is YYEKEE (reference sequence). The length of the CDR3 is 12 residues. Trimming stripped 1 base from V and 5 bases from J, with 5 bases between. CDR3 DNA: TGTGCCAGCAGCTTGAAGAGAGATACGCAGTATTTT. Amino acid sequence: CASSLKRDTQYF.

The chain joins TRBV30 to TRBJ1-2; 9 nucleotides align to TRBD1. The V and J ends lost 8 bases and 8 bases, in that order; junction bases with no gene match: 12. The CDR3 totals 13 residues. Germline loops: CDR1 GTSNPN, CDR2 SVGIG (reference sequence). In nucleotides, the CDR3 is TGTGCCCACCCGGGAGGGACAGGGTACGGCTACACCTTC. It encodes CAHPGGTGYGYTF.

The rearrangement uses TRBV5-4 and TRBJ2-7; a possible D gene is TRBD1 (6 bases). This CDR3 region has 14 residues. V lost 5 bases to trimming and J lost 0 bases, with 12 bases between them. The germline gives CDR1 SGHNT, CDR2 YYREEE (reference sequence). CDR3 in DNA: TGTGCCAGCAGTGATGGCAGGGGCTCCTACGAGCAGTACTTC. Protein sequence: CASSDGRGSYEQYF. Variable domain in full (rest from reference TRBV5-4 and TRBJ2-7): ETGVTQSPTHLIKTRGQQVTLRCSSQSGHNTVSWYQQALGQGPQFIFQYYREEENGRGNFPPRFSGLQFPNYSSELNVNALELDDSALYLCASSDGRGSYEQYFGPGTRLTVT.

This chain uses TRBV5-6 with TRBJ1-6; tentative D call: TRBD1 (5 bases). V lost 6 bases and J lost 0, with 13 bases in between. Per germline, CDR1 SGHDT and CDR2 YYEEEE. The CDR3 extends over 16 amino acids. As DNA, the CDR3 is TGTGCCAGCATTACGGCAGGGTCCTCCTATAATTCACCCCTCCACTTT. This gives the protein CASITAGSSYNSPLHF.

The V and J genes are TRBV7-3 and TRBJ2-5; the match to TRBD2 covers 7 bases. Germline-derived CDR1 and CDR2 are SGHTA and FQGTGA. The CDR3 extends over 16 amino acids. Trimming took 1 base from V and 5 from J; bases not matched to a gene: 10. CDR3 in amino acids: CASSLRGGAGRETQYF. CDR3 in DNA: TGTGCCAGCAGCTTAAGAGGCGGAGCGGGACGGGAGACCCAGTACTTC.

This clone has a single count. This sequence joins TRBV5-4 and TRBJ2-2; the D gene could be TRBD1 or TRBD2 (5 bases each). The length of the CDR3 is 15 residues. Trimming shortened V by 2 bases and J by 2 bases, and 10 bases separated the two germline ends. CDR1 is SGHNT and CDR2 is YYREEE in the germline V gene (reference sequence). In DNA form, the CDR3 reads TGTGCCAGCAGCTTTGAGGGGAGAAACACCGGGGAGCTGTTTTTT. It specifies CASSFEGRNTGELFF.

The rearrangement uses TRBV19 and TRBJ2-3, with 9 bases fitting TRBD2. The J segment lost 8 bases and the V segment lost 5 bases, leaving 14 bases of the junction unmatched. The CDR3 is 16 residues long. Looked up from germline, CDR1 is LNHDA and CDR2 is SQIVND (reference sequence). The CDR3 bases are TGTGCCAGTAGTCGTCCTCCCGAGCGGGGGGAGGGTACGCAGTATTTT. Its translation: CASSRPPERGEGTQYF. Looking up the rest from reference TRBV19 and TRBJ2-3 gives the full variable domain: DGGITQSPKYLFRKEGQNVTLSCEQNLNHDAMYWYRQDPGQGLRLIYYSQIVNDFQKGDIAEGYSVSREKKESFPLTVTSAQKNPTAFYLCASSRPPERGEGTQYFGPGTRLTVL.

The J gene is TRBJ1-2, the V gene TRBV6-5, with D tentatively TRBD1 (5 bases). CDR1 is MNHEY and CDR2 is SVGAGI in the germline V gene. The V and J ends lost 4 bases and 2 bases respectively, with 5 bases between them. The CDR3 consists of 12 residues. The CDR3 protein is CASSWGNYGYTF. The CDR3 nucleotides are TGTGCCAGCAGTTGGGGCAACTATGGCTACACCTTC.

In its sample, this clone was seen once. The genes are TRBV6-9 and TRBJ2-2; TRBD2 matches 10 bases. Germline loops: CDR1 MNHGY, CDR2 SVAAGI. Trimming at V came to 3 bases and at J to 1 base, leaving 17 bases not matched to a gene. The CDR3 is 21 residues long. The CDR3 loop is CASSYPWSRRGLAENTGELFF. CDR3 nucleotides: TGTGCCAGCAGTTACCCCTGGTCCAGGAGAGGACTAGCGGAGAACACCGGGGAGCTGTTTTTT.

The CDR3, as DNA: TGTGCCAGTAGTATAAAAGCGGGGGGCTACGAGCAGTACTTC. This codes for CASSIKAGGYEQYF. V usage is TRBV19 and J usage is TRBJ2-7; 9 bases agree with TRBD2. Germline CDR1 reads LNHDA; CDR2 reads SQIVND (reference sequence). After removal of 2 bases from V and 3 bases from J, the junction contained 2 bases not matched to a gene. CDR3 length: 14 amino acids.

The gene calls are TRBV5-1 and TRBJ1-2, with TRBD1 as a possible D gene (6 bases). This CDR3 comprises 13 residues. Germline V lookup: CDR1 SGHRS, CDR2 YFSETQ. Trimming took 0 bases from V and 8 from J, leaving 11 bases between them. The CDR3 region has the DNA TGCGCCAGCAGCTTGGACAGGGAAAGGGGCTACACCTTC. Amino acids: CASSLDRERGYTF.

This clone was observed once. The genes are TRBV19 and TRBJ1-4; 9 bases are shared with TRBD1. CDR1 LNHDA and CDR2 SQIVND come from the germline V gene (reference sequence). After removal of 4 bases from V and 7 bases from J, the junction contained 7 bases not matched to a gene. The CDR3 runs 15 residues. For the CDR3, the DNA is TGTGCCAGTAGTAGAGAGACAGGGGGGAGTGAAAAACTGTTTTTT. It specifies CASSRETGGSEKLFF.

The chain links TRBV7-9 to TRBJ2-7; no reliable D call. The V gene's germline CDR1 is SEHNR and CDR2 FQNEAQ (reference sequence). Trimming took off 3 bases at V and 0 bases at J, with 9 bases between the two ends. The CDR3 length is 14 residues. The chain's CDR3 is CASSFVGDSYEQYF. CDR3 DNA sequence: TGTGCCAGCAGCTTTGTCGGCGACTCCTACGAGCAGTACTTC.

This chain connects TRBV27 to TRBJ2-1; weak D call: TRBD2 (7 bases). This CDR3 is 16 amino acids long. CDR1 and CDR2 from the germline V gene are MNHEY and SMNVEV (reference sequence). Trimming removed 6 bases from V and 1 base from J, with 16 bases in between. The CDR3 reads CASSHPRGASYNEQFF. CDR3 in DNA: TGTGCCAGCAGCCACCCCCGGGGGGCTTCCTACAATGAGCAGTTCTTC.

This clone appeared a few times. The gene calls are TRBV2 and TRBJ2-2, with D possibly TRBD1 on 5 matching bases. Deletions cut 2 bases from V and 4 bases from J, with 5 bases between. This CDR3 contains 13 residues. The germline gives CDR1 SNHLY, CDR2 FYNNEI. CDR3 DNA: TGTGCCAGCAGTGAACAGGGCACCGGGGAGCTGTTTTTT. Translation: CASSEQGTGELFF.

This chain links TRBV19 with TRBJ1-4; D gene uncertain. The germline V and J ends were trimmed by 5 bases and 0 bases, with 7 bases remaining between them. Germline loops: CDR1 LNHDA, CDR2 SQIVND (reference sequence). CDR3 length: 14 residues. CDR3 in amino acids: CASSWLATNEKLFF. In nucleotides, the CDR3 is TGTGCCAGTAGTTGGCTTGCAACTAATGAAAAACTGTTTTTT.

A remark on this clone: One end of the junction does not line up with germline, which may come from a read error. Other DNA sequences within the sample encode an identical CDR3. The chain couples TRBV7-9 to TRBJ1-4, with 9 bases matching TRBD1. CDR3 length equals 18 residues. The germline gives CDR1 SEHNR, CDR2 FQNEAQ (reference sequence). This CDR3 is CASSLGTGTGITNEKLFF. The CDR3 bases are TGTGCCAGCAGTTTAGGGACCGGGACAGGGATCACTAATGAAAAACTGTTTTTT.

V usage is TRBV30 and J usage is TRBJ1-6; 9 bases map to TRBD1. The CDR3 has 13 residues. In germline, CDR1 is GTSNPN, CDR2 SVGIG (reference sequence). The J segment lost 8 bases and the V segment lost 8 bases, leaving 7 bases of the junction unmatched. The CDR3 nucleotides are TGTGCCCGGAACAGGGGGCGCGATTCACCCCTCCACTTT. Encoded protein: CARNRGRDSPLHF.